The clone carrying this T cell receptor (beta chain) was counted between two and nine times. The antigen is undetermined. This record comes from a study of human T cells and chemical hapten exposure. Regarding the study as a whole: PT1 expanded TCR counts and patch test score correlated positively. Because they had alopecia, donors may respond immunologically unlike healthy people.

Trimming took 6 bases from V and 0 from J, leaving 8 bases between them. The germline V gene has CDR1 MNHEY and CDR2 SMNVEV (reference sequence). The CDR3 length is 13 residues. TCRdb redid the calling of the RACE reads with MiXCR, one entry per CDR3 protein. There are tens of thousands of distinct CDR3 sequences in the sample; roughly a tenth occur only once, and 13% lies in the top ten. Time point reported: patch test 1, 2 weeks after DPC sensitization. Treatment: therapeutic diphenylcyclopropenone sensitization with weekly scalp DPC. The clonotype comes from a woman between 40 and 50 years old with alopecia areata. Some clones in this sample may be carry-over from other donors' samples. The sample here was whole blood, taken in connection with sensitization to the hapten diphenylcyclopropenone (DPC). This chain connects TRBV27 to TRBJ1-1; D unclear. The CDR3 protein is CASSSSMNTEAFF. CDR3 in DNA: TGTGCCAGCAGCTCCAGCATGAACACTGAAGCTTTCTTT.